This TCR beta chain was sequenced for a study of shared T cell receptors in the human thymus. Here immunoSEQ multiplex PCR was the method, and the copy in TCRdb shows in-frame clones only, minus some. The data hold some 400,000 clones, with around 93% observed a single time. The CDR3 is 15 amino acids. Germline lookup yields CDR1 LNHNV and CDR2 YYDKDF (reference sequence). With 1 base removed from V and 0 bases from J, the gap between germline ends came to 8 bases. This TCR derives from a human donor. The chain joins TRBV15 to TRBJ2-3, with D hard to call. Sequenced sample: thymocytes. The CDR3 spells CATSRGRYSTDTQYF. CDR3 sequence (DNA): TGTGCCACCAGCAGAGGGAGATACAGCACAGATACGCAGTATTTT.